Below, 32 T cell receptor beta chains from the same sample are listed, as sequenced in a study of T cells in localized non-small cell lung cancer. Some clones are missing from TCRdb's copy, which holds only in-frame ones; the method was immunoSEQ multiplex PCR. The sample includes tens of thousands of clones, more than 85% seen only once; the top ten take about 10%. The starting material was PBMCs, obtained before any cancer treatment. The source of these receptors is a woman aged 35-75 years with stage II lung adenocarcinoma.

The chain is built from TRBV6-1 and TRBJ2-7, with D tentatively TRBD1 or TRBD2 (5 bases each). V was pared by 5 bases and J by 9 bases, with 20 bases between. Per the germline V gene, CDR1 is MNHNS and CDR2 is SASEGT. CDR3 size: 14 residues. CDR3 in amino acids: CASSSLAGTLGQYF. The CDR3 DNA sequence: TGTGCCAGCAGTTCTCTCGCCGGGACCCTAGGGCAGTACTTC.

The V and J genes are TRBV6-6 and TRBJ1-5, with D possibly matching TRBD1 (6 bases). The CDR3 spans 16 residues. Germline lookup yields CDR1 MNHNY and CDR2 SVGAGI (reference sequence). The germline V and J ends were trimmed by 1 base and 1 base, with 11 bases remaining between them. The CDR3 coding sequence is TGTGCCAGCAGTTACTTGGGGGGGGCAAGCAATCAGCCCCAGCATTTT. Translating gives CASSYLGGASNQPQHF.

The chain carries TRBV7-2 and TRBJ2-2; D may be TRBD2 (5 bases). CDR3 length: 18 amino acids. Germline V CDR1 and CDR2: SGHTA, FQGNSA. V gave up 0 bases and J gave up 0 bases, with 14 bases separating them. The CDR3, as DNA: TGTGCCAGCAGCTTAGCGGTTGCTAGCAGAACGAACACCGGGGAGCTGTTTTTT. It encodes CASSLAVASRTNTGELFF.

This chain connects TRBV14 to TRBJ2-3; 7 nucleotides match TRBD2. The junction had 2 bases not matched to a gene; V was cut back by 3 bases and J by 5 bases. The CDR3 has 13 amino acids. The germline gives CDR1 SGHDN, CDR2 FVKESK. As DNA, the CDR3 is TGTGCCAGCAGCCAGGCTAGCGGAGATACGCAGTATTTT. Protein: CASSQASGDTQYF.

The chain has TRBV28 and TRBJ2-1; TRBD2 is a possible D gene (6 bases). Germline CDR1 and CDR2: MDHEN and SYDVKM. Trimming pared 5 bases from V and 5 bases from J, leaving 13 bases between. This CDR3 comprises 14 residues. In nucleotides, the CDR3 is TGTGCCAGCAGTGAAGCGGGCCTCAACAATGAGCAGTTCTTC. Encoded protein: CASSEAGLNNEQFF.

The chain combines TRBV28 with TRBJ1-2; TRBD1 matches at 7 bases. The ends lost 5 bases at V and 5 bases at J; junction bases unmatched: 14. The CDR3 runs 16 residues. Looked up from germline, CDR1 is MDHEN and CDR2 is SYDVKM. Here the CDR3 DNA reads TGTGCCAGCAGTCACATATTAGGACAGGACCTATATGGCTACACCTTC. Its protein product is CASSHILGQDLYGYTF.

The V gene is TRBV11-2, the J gene TRBJ2-3, with D unresolved. With 0 bases removed from V and 2 bases from J, the gap between germline ends came to 0 bases. CDR3 length: 12 amino acids. Germline CDR1 is SGHAT and CDR2 is FQNNGV. The DNA of the CDR3 is TGTGCCAGCAGCTTAGACACAGATACGCAGTATTTT. Translating gives CASSLDTDTQYF.

V gene TRBV27 combines with J gene TRBJ2-3, with 15 positions matching TRBD2. The CDR3 is 20 residues long. Germline V gene sequence: CDR1 MNHEY, CDR2 SMNVEV (reference sequence). The V segment lost 5 bases and the J segment 4 bases; nucleotides outside the gene matches: 16. DNA of the CDR3: TGTGCCAGCAGTAACCGGGACAGGGGACTAGCGGGGGGTCGTCCAGATACGCAGTATTTT. Translated, it gives CASSNRDRGLAGGRPDTQYF.

V is TRBV7-9 and J is TRBJ2-2; TRBD2 might be the D (6 bases). This CDR3 has 16 amino acids. The germline V gene has CDR1 SEHNR and CDR2 FQNEAQ (reference sequence). V lost 1 base, J lost 3 bases, and 12 bases lay in between. For the CDR3, the DNA is TGTGCCAGCAGCTTAGTCCTGGGACTGGACACCGGGGAGCTGTTTTTT. This sequence encodes CASSLVLGLDTGELFF. The whole variable domain, remainder taken from reference TRBV7-9 and TRBJ2-2, is DTGVSQNPRHKITKRGQNVTFRCDPISEHNRLYWYRQTLGQGPEFLTYFQNEAQLEKSRLLSDRFSAERPKGSFSTLEIQRTEQGDSAMYLCASSLVLGLDTGELFFGEGSRLTVL.

The chain employs TRBV5-1 and TRBJ2-3; D is ambiguous. Per germline, CDR1 SGHRS and CDR2 YFSETQ. Trimming pared 0 bases from V and 5 bases from J, leaving 13 bases between. This CDR3 has 15 residues. The CDR3 bases are TGCGCCAGCAGCTTGGCCGGTCTTTTCGTAGATACGCAGTATTTT. Amino acid sequence: CASSLAGLFVDTQYF.

The V and J genes are TRBV19 and TRBJ2-2; D is ambiguous. This CDR3 has 14 amino acids. Germline V gives CDR1 LNHDA, CDR2 SQIVND (reference sequence). Trimming took 0 bases from V and 5 from J, leaving 7 bases between them. CDR3 coding DNA: TGTGCCAGTAGTATAGATTCGAGGACCGGGGAGCTGTTTTTT. This encodes CASSIDSRTGELFF.

This rearrangement joins TRBV7-9 to TRBJ2-3; D not resolved. The CDR3 extends over 16 amino acids. The V gene lost 6 bases and the J gene lost 0 bases, with 16 bases spanning the gap. CDR1 and CDR2 from the germline V gene are SEHNR and FQNEAQ (reference sequence). The CDR3 coding sequence is TGTGCCAGCAGTGGCTTTGCAGCTCCTAGCACAGATACGCAGTATTTT. The encoded protein is CASSGFAAPSTDTQYF.

The genes are TRBV5-1 and TRBJ2-1; 15 nucleotides line up with TRBD2. The germline gives CDR1 SGHRS, CDR2 YFSETQ. The CDR3 is made up of 18 amino acids. Unmatched junction bases numbered 6, after V lost 0 bases and J lost 5 bases. The CDR3 region has the DNA TGCGCCAGCAGCTTGGCCCCCGGGACTAGCGGGGGGAACAATGAGCAGTTCTTC. It translates to CASSLAPGTSGGNNEQFF.

The V and J genes are TRBV27 and TRBJ2-1, with 14 nucleotides matching TRBD2. V trimming: 5 bases; J trimming: 10 bases; junction bases outside the gene matches: 10. From germline, CDR1 is MNHEY and CDR2 SMNVEV (reference sequence). The CDR3 spans 16 residues. CDR3 nucleotides: TGTGCCAGCAGTACCCCCGGGACTAGCGGGAGTGGGGAGCAGTTCTTC. It is translated as CASSTPGTSGSGEQFF.

The V call is TRBV28, the J call TRBJ1-3, with D uncertain. This CDR3 is 16 amino acids long. CDR1 is MDHEN and CDR2 is SYDVKM in the germline V gene. Trimming took 5 bases from V and 0 from J, leaving 14 bases between them. The CDR3: CASSAEGRYSGNTIYF. For the CDR3, the DNA is TGTGCCAGCAGTGCAGAAGGCCGTTACTCTGGAAACACCATATATTTT.

This chain joins TRBV6-5 and TRBJ1-6; 7 positions agree with TRBD1. Per the germline V gene, CDR1 is MNHEY and CDR2 is SVGAGI. Trimming cost V 6 bases and J 8 bases; bases outside gene matches: 4. The CDR3 is 13 residues long. CDR3 region: CASRRTGDSPLHF. The CDR3 DNA follows: TGTGCCAGCAGGCGGACAGGCGATTCACCCCTCCACTTT.

This clone was picked up one time. The rearrangement joins TRBV10-1 to TRBJ2-4; 8 bases line up with TRBD1. Germline assignment: CDR1 WNHNN and CDR2 SYGVQD (reference sequence). The CDR3 is made up of 15 amino acids. V trimming: 5 bases; J trimming: 10 bases; junction bases outside the gene matches: 13. In nucleotides, the CDR3 is TGCGCCAGCAGTCGCGGACAGGGTCCAAAAGGGATTCAGTACTTC. Protein: CASSRGQGPKGIQYF.

The chain employs TRBV5-1 and TRBJ2-2, with D hard to call. This CDR3 contains 12 residues. CDR1 and CDR2 from the germline V gene are SGHRS and YFSETQ. V lost 3 bases and J lost 6, with 6 bases in between. CDR3 loop: CASSSQAGELFF. DNA for the CDR3: TGCGCCAGCAGCTCGCAGGCCGGGGAGCTGTTTTTT.

CDR3 bases: TGTGCCAGCAGTCGACAGGGTCAGGCTGGCTACACCTTC. Translation gives CASSRQGQAGYTF. This chain joins TRBV28 and TRBJ1-2; 7 bases align to TRBD1. Per germline, CDR1 MDHEN and CDR2 SYDVKM. The trim removed 5 bases at V and 7 bases at J, leaving 7 bases unmatched. CDR3 length equals 13 residues.

This rearrangement joins TRBV6-1 to TRBJ1-1, with D perhaps TRBD1 (6 bases). V was clipped by 7 bases and J by 2 bases, with 14 bases between them. This CDR3 has 14 residues. Germline CDR1 and CDR2: MNHNS and SASEGT. CDR3 amino acids: CASTVTGPNTEAFF. CDR3 coding DNA: TGTGCCAGCACAGTTACAGGGCCAAACACTGAAGCTTTCTTT.

The chain joins TRBV28 to TRBJ1-2, with TRBD1 identical over 8 bases. Germline V gene lookup returns CDR1 MDHEN and CDR2 SYDVKM. After removal of 5 bases from V and 8 bases from J, the junction contained 13 bases not matched to a gene. The CDR3 is 15 residues long. This chain's CDR3 is CASSLPSSGGLGYTF. CDR3 DNA: TGTGCCAGCAGTCTCCCCTCTTCAGGGGGCCTCGGCTACACCTTC.

This chain uses TRBV6-1 with TRBJ2-6; the D gene is possibly TRBD2 (5 bases). The V and J ends lost 0 bases and 0 bases respectively, with 6 bases between them. Germline CDR1 reads MNHNS; CDR2 reads SASEGT. CDR3 length equals 16 residues. The CDR3 spells CASSEARASGANVLTF. CDR3 nucleotide sequence: TGTGCCAGCAGTGAAGCGCGGGCCTCTGGGGCCAACGTCCTGACTTTC.

This chain uses TRBV5-4 with TRBJ2-2; 10 bases match TRBD2. The germline V gene encodes CDR1 SGHNT and CDR2 YYREEE (reference sequence). The CDR3 extends over 16 amino acids. The V segment lost 4 bases and the J segment 4 bases; nucleotides outside the gene matches: 7. CDR3 nucleotide sequence: TGTGCCAGCAGCCCCGGACTAGCGGCAGCCACCGGGGAGCTGTTTTTT. It is translated as CASSPGLAAATGELFF.

The V gene is TRBV5-1, the J gene TRBJ2-6; 10 positions match TRBD2. V shed 2 bases and J 0 bases; nucleotides not matched to a gene: 5. Per germline, CDR1 SGHRS and CDR2 YFSETQ. There are 18 residues in the CDR3. Written as DNA, the CDR3 is TGCGCCAGCAGCTTACTACTAGCGGGAAACTCTGGGGCCAACGTCCTGACTTTC. Translating it yields CASSLLLAGNSGANVLTF.

This rearrangement joins TRBV5-6 to TRBJ1-6, with D possibly being TRBD1 (5 bases). The V gene lost 3 bases and the J gene lost 6 bases, with 10 bases spanning the gap. Germline V lookup: CDR1 SGHDT, CDR2 YYEEEE. This CDR3 is built from 14 residues. The CDR3, as DNA: TGTGCCAGCAGCTCGGGACCGAGTAATTCACCCCTCCACTTT. Translating it yields CASSSGPSNSPLHF.

This clone was recorded a few times. The chain uses TRBV14 and TRBJ2-2; D gene uncertain. The CDR3 has 15 amino acids. Germline CDR1 reads SGHDN; CDR2 reads FVKESK. The germline V and J ends were trimmed by 0 bases and 13 bases, with 18 bases remaining between them. The CDR3 DNA reads as TGTGCCAGCAGCCAAGAATTCGGATTAGGACCAGGGCTGTTTTTT. This translates into CASSQEFGLGPGLFF.

The chain has TRBV5-1 and TRBJ2-7; 7 bases fit TRBD1. Germline V CDR1 and CDR2: SGHRS, YFSETQ. Trimming removed 4 bases from V and 3 bases from J; junction bases left unmatched: 10. The CDR3 length is 15 residues. The CDR3 is CASSRGQAAHYEQYF. The CDR3 coding sequence is TGCGCCAGCAGCCGCGGACAGGCTGCCCACTACGAGCAGTACTTC. The complete variable domain, with remaining parts taken from reference TRBV5-1 and TRBJ2-7, reads KAGVTQTPRYLIKTRGQQVTLSCSPISGHRSVSWYQQTPGQGLQFLFEYFSETQRNKGNFPGRFSGRQFSNSRSEMNVSTLELGDSALYLCASSRGQAAHYEQYFGPGTRLTVT.

This clone was seen a few times. The chain carries TRBV6-5 and TRBJ1-1; the D gene is possibly TRBD1 (6 bases). The CDR3 is 13 amino acids. The V gene's germline CDR1 is MNHEY and CDR2 SVGAGI. The V and J ends lost 7 bases and 4 bases respectively, with 13 bases between them. This chain's CDR3 is CASIRRGSTEAFF. CDR3 in DNA: TGTGCCAGCATCCGCAGGGGAAGCACTGAAGCTTTCTTT.

The rearrangement uses TRBV5-1 and TRBJ2-3; tentatively, D is TRBD2 (6 bases). Looked up from germline, CDR1 is SGHRS and CDR2 is YFSETQ. The CDR3 is made up of 16 amino acids. V gave up 4 bases and J gave up 5 bases, with 20 bases separating them. The CDR3 reads CASSLEGGFNIDTQYF. CDR3 in DNA: TGCGCCAGCAGCCTGGAGGGAGGCTTTAACATAGATACGCAGTATTTT.

This clone was counted a single time. V gene TRBV28 combines with J gene TRBJ2-5; 9 nucleotides match TRBD1. Germline lookup yields CDR1 MDHEN and CDR2 SYDVKM. J gave up 7 bases and V 3 bases, and 12 bases lay outside the gene matches. CDR3 size: 16 residues. The CDR3 reads CASSFLRDRDFRTQYF. Here the CDR3 DNA reads TGTGCCAGCAGTTTCCTCCGGGACAGGGACTTTCGGACCCAGTACTTC.

V and J are TRBV7-9 and TRBJ1-3, with 10 bases that match TRBD1. The CDR3 is 15 amino acids. V lost 3 bases and J lost 8; bases outside the gene matches: 7. Germline V CDR1 and CDR2: SEHNR, FQNEAQ (reference sequence). The CDR3 DNA sequence: TGTGCCAGCAGCTTCGGACAGGGGGTTAGTCACACCATATATTTT. Residues: CASSFGQGVSHTIYF.

The chain employs TRBV5-1 and TRBJ1-5; no clear D. The germline V gene encodes CDR1 SGHRS and CDR2 YFSETQ. Deletions cut 0 bases from V and 3 bases from J, with 10 bases between. This CDR3 contains 15 residues. This chain's CDR3 is CASSLEDPSNQPQHF. The CDR3 DNA reads TGCGCCAGCAGCTTGGAAGACCCTTCCAATCAGCCCCAGCATTTT.